The next 4 T cell receptor beta chains were all read from a single sample in a study of spatial heterogeneity in lung cancer. The sample's time point: sample taken at primary tumor resection. TCRdb re-derived calls from the 5' RACE reads in MiXCR, one entry per CDR3 protein. The sample lists 90,000 to 95,000 distinct CDR3 sequences, over 9.5% occurring once. Sequenced here: PBMCs, sampled at surgery. All receptors derive from a male donor with early-stage non-small cell lung cancer.

This clonotype was recorded a few times. The CDR3 spells CATSDPRAGADTQYF. The CDR3 nucleotides are TGTGCCACCAGTGATCCTCGCGCTGGGGCAGATACGCAGTATTTT. The rearrangement links TRBV24-1 to TRBJ2-3; no reliable D call. This CDR3 comprises 15 residues. V dropped 3 bases and J dropped 4 bases, with 13 bases sitting between them. Germline CDR1 reads KGHDR; CDR2 reads SFDVKD.

The chain is built from TRBV7-2 and TRBJ2-1; 11 bases match TRBD1. With V trimmed by 3 bases and J by 9 bases, 7 bases remained unmatched. Per germline, CDR1 SGHTA and CDR2 FQGNSA. The CDR3 sequence is 15 residues long. The CDR3 sequence: CASSFSGTGGLEQFF. In DNA, the CDR3 is TGTGCCAGCAGCTTCTCCGGGACAGGGGGTCTTGAGCAGTTCTTC.

This chain connects TRBV12-3 or TRBV12-4 to TRBJ1-4; 7 positions match TRBD1. V was pared by 5 bases and J by 2 bases, with 5 bases of the junction left unmatched. This CDR3 is built from 15 residues. The CDR3 protein is CASSPNRGTNEKLFF. CDR3 DNA: TGTGCCAGCAGTCCCAACAGGGGCACTAATGAAAAACTGTTTTTT.

This clonotype came up a few times. The chain is built from TRBV19 and TRBJ1-5; D is perhaps TRBD1 (6 bases). Germline CDR1 is LNHDA and CDR2 is SQIVND (reference sequence). V was shortened by 10 bases and J by 1 base, with 11 bases between the two germline ends. The CDR3 length is 13 residues. The DNA for the CDR3 is TGTGCCACCCGGGACACCAGCAATCAGCCCCAGCATTTT. Encoded protein: CATRDTSNQPQHF.